This is a list of T cell receptor beta chains from one sample in a study of blood T cell repertoires in COVID-19. Some clones are missing from TCRdb's copy, which holds only in-frame ones; the method was immunoSEQ multiplex PCR. Here the sample spans under 150,000 clones, approximately 68% being singletons. Sequencing was carried out using peripheral blood. These receptors all come from a woman in her 70s with acute or convalescent COVID-19. Both conserved end residues are part of each CDR3. Fields, in order: D gene, V gene, clone size, J gene, CDR3 protein, CDR3 DNA. The D gene is left open where the match is weak. For some rows the clone size is stated as once, few or many, or as a class when expanded; others skip it.

>-|TRBV29-1|-|TRBJ1-2
CSVSWSRYGYTF
TGCAGCGTTTCTTGGTCGCGTTATGGCTACACCTTC
>TRBD2|TRBV5-1|-|TRBJ2-3
CASSLTSGATDTQYF
TGCGCCAGCAGCTTGACTAGCGGTGCCACAGATACGCAGTATTTT
>-|TRBV6-2/TRBV6-3|-|TRBJ2-5
CASSYRETQYF
TGTGCCAGCAGTTACCGAGAGACCCAGTACTTC
>TRBD2|TRBV3-1/TRBV3-2|-|TRBJ2-2
CASSQFLAANTGELFF
TGTGCCAGCAGCCAATTTCTAGCGGCCAACACCGGGGAGCTGTTTTTT
>TRBD2|TRBV7-9|-|TRBJ2-3
CASSTPGGLDTQYF
TGTGCCAGCAGTACTCCGGGAGGATTGGATACGCAGTATTTT
>-|TRBV6-5|once|TRBJ1-2
CASTPMGGYGYTF
TGTGCCAGCACCCCAATGGGGGGGTATGGCTACACCTTC
>-|TRBV28|-|TRBJ2-2
CASRVSQVGGELFF
TGTGCCAGCAGGGTATCTCAGGTGGGCGGGGAGCTGTTTTTT
>TRBD1|TRBV5-4|-|TRBJ1-4
CASSQGQGGGISGKLFF
TGTGCCAGCAGCCAGGGACAGGGAGGCGGTATTTCCGGAAAACTGTTTTTT
>-|TRBV21-1|-|TRBJ1-5
CASSSRVGNQPQHF
TGTGCCAGCAGCAGCAGGGTTGGCAATCAGCCCCAGCATTTT
>-|TRBV6-5|few|TRBJ1-6
CASRPFTSGESPLHF
TGTGCCAGCAGACCTTTTACGTCGGGGGAATCACCCCTCCACTTT
>TRBD1|TRBV28|-|TRBJ1-6
CASSLGTGYRSPLHF
TGTGCCAGCAGTTTAGGGACAGGGTATCGTTCACCCCTCCACTTT
>TRBD1|TRBV7-8|-|TRBJ2-2
CASSPPTGGYTGELFF
TGTGCCAGCAGCCCACCTACAGGGGGGTACACCGGGGAGCTGTTTTTT
>-|TRBV7-2|-|TRBJ1-1
CASSLAYQAFF
TGTGCCAGCAGCTTGGCATACCAAGCTTTCTTT
>TRBD2|TRBV5-8|-|TRBJ2-5
CASSPLSGGAQETQYF
TGTGCCAGCAGCCCCCTGAGCGGGGGGGCCCAGGAGACCCAGTACTTC
>-|TRBV9|-|TRBJ2-1
CASSPPAGSYNEQFF
TGTGCCAGCAGCCCCCCGGCGGGGTCCTACAATGAGCAGTTCTTC
>-|TRBV9|many|TRBJ1-2
CASSASLGTNGYTF
TGTGCCAGCAGCGCTAGTCTGGGGACAAATGGCTACACCTTC
>TRBD2|TRBV5-4|-|TRBJ2-7
CASSLEVGGPSYEQYF
TGTGCCAGCAGCTTGGAAGTGGGAGGGCCCTCCTACGAGCAGTACTTC
>TRBD1|TRBV6-1|-|TRBJ1-5
CASSDASGGEGNQPQHF
TGTGCCAGCAGTGACGCTTCAGGGGGCGAAGGCAATCAGCCCCAGCATTTT
>-|TRBV12-3/TRBV12-4|-|TRBJ1-1
CASSLVRASAFF
TGTGCCAGCAGTTTAGTCAGGGCGTCAGCTTTCTTT
>-|TRBV2|once|TRBJ1-4
CASSPTGDSTNEKLFF
TGTGCCAGCAGCCCGACAGGCGACTCAACTAATGAAAAACTGTTTTTT
>TRBD1|TRBV10-2|-|TRBJ2-7
CASGRTGPYEQYF
TGCGCCAGCGGAAGGACAGGGCCCTACGAGCAGTACTTC
>-|TRBV27|-|TRBJ2-3
CASSLGYPSGADTQYF
TGTGCCAGCAGTTTGGGGTACCCCAGTGGGGCGGATACGCAGTATTTT
>-|TRBV11-2|-|TRBJ2-5
CASSFRSGGETQYF
TGTGCCAGCAGCTTCCGTAGCGGAGGGGAGACCCAGTACTTC
>-|TRBV7-9|-|TRBJ1-2
CASSDKGGSHYGYTF
TGTGCCAGCAGCGACAAGGGGGGGTCTCACTATGGCTACACCTTC
>TRBD2|TRBV30|-|TRBJ2-3
CAWSPLAGVTDTQYF
TGTGCCTGGAGTCCACTAGCGGGAGTCACAGATACGCAGTATTTT
>-|TRBV15|-|TRBJ1-2
CATSRDSEISYTF
TGTGCCACCAGCAGAGACTCTGAGATAAGCTACACCTTC
>-|TRBV4-3|few|TRBJ1-2
CASSQAAYSNYGYTF
TGCGCCAGCAGCCAAGCCGCTTACTCTAACTATGGCTACACCTTC
>-|TRBV7-9|-|TRBJ2-2
CASSFQGGDTGELFF
TGTGCCAGCAGCTTTCAGGGTGGGGACACCGGGGAGCTGTTTTTT
>TRBD1|TRBV6-6|-|TRBJ1-3
CASSQLTGVTGNTIYF
TGTGCCAGCAGTCAGCTAACAGGGGTGACAGGAAACACCATATATTTT
>-|TRBV21-1|once|TRBJ2-1
CASFDNGASVFFF
TGTGCCAGCTTCGACAACGGGGCTAGCGTGTTTTTCTTC
>-|TRBV28|-|TRBJ1-6
CASSSSVGSYNSPLHF
TGTGCCAGCAGTTCCTCAGTTGGCTCCTATAATTCACCCCTCCACTTT
>-|TRBV7-8|-|TRBJ1-4
CASSLAPGRGNEKLFF
TGTGCCAGCAGCTTAGCGCCGGGCAGGGGTAACGAAAAACTGTTTTTT
>TRBD2|TRBV7-8|-|TRBJ2-1
CASSLMTSNWGYNEQFF
TGTGCCAGCAGCTTAATGACTAGCAATTGGGGGTACAATGAGCAGTTCTTC
>TRBD1|TRBV23-1|-|TRBJ2-7
CASSQRVGDRGYEQYF
TGCGCCAGCAGTCAAAGGGTCGGGGACAGGGGCTACGAGCAGTACTTC
>-|TRBV5-1|-|TRBJ2-2
CASSGRDIDTGELFF
TGCGCCAGCAGCGGCCGGGACATTGACACCGGGGAGCTGTTTTTT
>-|TRBV6-1|-|TRBJ1-1
CASSRSLGAEAFF
TGTGCCAGCAGCCGGTCCTTAGGGGCTGAAGCTTTCTTT
>TRBD1|TRBV28|-|TRBJ1-2
CASRSTGLVYGYTF
TGTGCCAGCAGGTCGACAGGGCTTGTCTATGGCTACACCTTC
>TRBD1|TRBV6-2/TRBV6-3|-|TRBJ1-1
CASSYSSGQGADTEAFF
TGTGCCAGCAGTTACTCGAGTGGACAGGGGGCAGACACTGAAGCTTTCTTT
>-|TRBV12-3/TRBV12-4|-|TRBJ1-2
CASSFTGFGYTF
TGTGCCAGCAGTTTTACGGGGTTTGGCTACACCTTC
>TRBD1|TRBV24-1|-|TRBJ2-1
CATSGWDRGVNEQFF
TGTGCCACCAGTGGATGGGACAGGGGTGTCAATGAGCAGTTCTTC
>-|TRBV2|few|TRBJ1-1
CASSERFYTEAFF
TGTGCCAGCAGTGAGCGATTCTACACTGAAGCTTTCTTT
>TRBD2|TRBV18|-|TRBJ2-7
CASSPRQRGGSEQYF
TGTGCCAGCTCACCCCGACAGCGGGGGGGTTCCGAGCAGTACTTC
>TRBD1|TRBV7-9|-|TRBJ2-7
CASSQSMTGYRNEQYF
TGTGCCAGCAGCCAATCTATGACAGGGTATAGGAACGAGCAGTACTTC
>-|TRBV27|few|TRBJ1-5
CAPDWGGGCNQPQHF
TGTGCCCCTGATTGGGGGGGCGGGTGCAATCAGCCCCAGCATTTT
>-|TRBV9|-|TRBJ2-5
CASSVGSRQTSQETQYF
TGTGCCAGCAGCGTAGGTTCCCGGCAGACTAGCCAAGAGACCCAGTACTTC
>TRBD1|TRBV9|-|TRBJ1-3
CASSDKPTGRNGNTIYF
TGTGCCAGCAGCGACAAACCGACAGGGAGGAATGGAAACACCATATATTTT
>TRBD1|TRBV19|-|TRBJ2-5
CASSTAGGAGETQYF
TGTGCCAGTAGTACGGCAGGGGGCGCGGGGGAGACCCAGTACTTC
>-|TRBV7-2|once|TRBJ1-4
CASSSGLGLNEKLFF
TGTGCCAGCAGCTCCGGTCTAGGCCTTAATGAAAAACTGTTTTTT
>TRBD2|TRBV11-2|-|TRBJ2-2
CASSVYWAGGTGELFF
TGTGCCAGCAGCGTGTACTGGGCGGGGGGCACCGGGGAGCTGTTTTTT
>TRBD1|TRBV19|-|TRBJ2-5
CASRPGTGGMETQYF
TGTGCCAGTAGGCCTGGGACAGGGGGCATGGAGACCCAGTACTTC
>TRBD1|TRBV4-1|-|TRBJ1-1
CASSPQGMRTEAFF
TGCGCCAGCAGCCCACAGGGGATGCGCACTGAAGCTTTCTTT
>-|TRBV21-1|-|TRBJ2-1
CASLPGLAQFF
TGTGCCAGCCTTCCGGGACTTGCCCAGTTCTTC
>-|TRBV5-1|-|TRBJ1-6
CASSFGGYNSPLHF
TGCGCCAGCAGCTTCGGGGGGTATAATTCACCCCTCCACTTT
>-|TRBV25-1|-|TRBJ2-4
CASSGRNIQYF
TGTGCCAGCAGTGGGAGGAACATTCAGTACTTC